The next 25 T cell receptor beta chains were all read from a single sample in a study of blood T cell repertoires in COVID-19. The method was immunoSEQ multiplex PCR; TCRdb's version includes in-frame clones alone and lacks a portion of them. Of 300,000 to 400,000 clones in the sample, about nine tenths were seen once. Sequencing was performed on peripheral blood. The receptors shown here come from a woman aged 50 to 60 with COVID-19, enrolled during active disease.

This clone has just one count. J is TRBJ1-1 and V is TRBV5-1; D remains ambiguous. Germline CDR1 reads SGHRS; CDR2 reads YFSETQ. Trimming removed 2 bases at V and 8 bases at J, with 16 bases between. The length of the CDR3 is 14 residues. The CDR3 here is CASSFTANSPEAFF. Written as DNA, the CDR3 is TGCGCCAGCAGCTTTACTGCAAATAGTCCCGAAGCTTTCTTT.

The V gene is TRBV15, the J gene TRBJ2-7; 10 nucleotides line up with TRBD1. Germline V gives CDR1 LNHNV, CDR2 YYDKDF (reference sequence). The CDR3 loop spans 15 amino acids. V dropped 2 bases and J dropped 0; count of bases not matched to a gene: 1. CDR3: CATSRRDRGSYEQYF. CDR3 nucleotide sequence: TGTGCCACCAGCAGACGGGACAGGGGCTCCTACGAGCAGTACTTC.

This clone was counted a few times. The rearrangement links TRBV6-2 or TRBV6-3 to TRBJ2-7; TRBD1 matches 7 bases. Germline V gene lookup returns CDR1 MNHEY and CDR2 SVGEGT. The V segment lost 5 bases and the J segment 6 bases; nucleotides outside the gene matches: 4. The CDR3 length is 12 residues. CDR3 region: CASSRQGSEQYF. In nucleotides, the CDR3 is TGTGCCAGCAGTAGACAGGGTAGCGAGCAGTACTTC.

This clone was observed a few times. The CDR3 region is CASSLSNNEQFF. The CDR3 bases are TGTGCCAGCAGCTTATCCAACAATGAGCAGTTCTTC. The chain combines TRBV7-9 with TRBJ2-1, with D hard to call. The CDR3 is 12 amino acids. Germline CDR1 is SEHNR and CDR2 is FQNEAQ (reference sequence). Deletions cut 2 bases from V and 5 bases from J, with 4 bases between.

Details on this clone: Within the sample, other DNA sequences also encode this same CDR3. This rearrangement joins TRBV29-1 to TRBJ2-1; TRBD2 agrees at 9 bases. V lost 4 bases to trimming and J lost 7 bases; unmatched junction nucleotides: 5. The CDR3 covers 13 residues. CDR1 and CDR2 from the germline V gene are SQVTM and ANQGSEA. The CDR3 here is CSVAGTSLNEQFF. As DNA, the CDR3 is TGCAGCGTTGCCGGGACTAGCTTAAATGAGCAGTTCTTC.

This chain uses TRBV29-1 with TRBJ2-1; 9 bases line up with TRBD2. J gave up 4 bases and V 7 bases, and 17 bases lay outside the gene matches. The germline gives CDR1 SQVTM, CDR2 ANQGSEA. The CDR3 has 17 amino acids. CDR3 in amino acids: CSGGRGRAFYGYNEQFF. The CDR3 DNA follows: TGCAGCGGGGGGCGCGGGAGGGCCTTTTACGGTTACAATGAGCAGTTCTTC.

This clone was observed a single time. This rearrangement joins TRBV11-3 to TRBJ2-7; 9 bases match TRBD2. Germline CDR1 is SGHNT and CDR2 is YENEEA. Losses at the gene ends were 3 bases for V and 0 bases for J; bases not matched to a gene: 6. The CDR3 covers 16 residues. The CDR3 loop reads CASSFSGTSPSYEQYF. DNA of the CDR3: TGTGCCAGCAGCTTTTCCGGGACTAGCCCCTCCTACGAGCAGTACTTC.

V and J are TRBV24-1 and TRBJ2-1; TRBD2 matches at 8 bases. V lost 4 bases, J lost 8 bases, and 9 bases stayed unmatched. The germline CDR1 and CDR2 sequences are KGHDR and SFDVKD. This CDR3 has 15 amino acids. The CDR3 protein is CATSDPAGVTDEQFF. CDR3 sequence (DNA): TGTGCCACCAGTGACCCAGCGGGAGTTACGGATGAGCAGTTCTTC.

This clone appeared a single time. The J gene is TRBJ1-1, the V gene TRBV14; possibly TRBD1 for D (6 bases). The germline CDR1 and CDR2 sequences are SGHDN and FVKESK. The CDR3 runs 13 residues. The V end was cut by 0 bases, the J end by 6 bases, with 8 bases between. The CDR3 protein is CASSQDYRAEAFF. The CDR3 DNA sequence: TGTGCCAGCAGCCAAGATTACAGGGCTGAAGCTTTCTTT.

This chain uses TRBV19 with TRBJ1-2, with 9 bases identical to TRBD1. Germline trimming cut 6 bases from V and 4 bases from J; bases unmatched to any gene: 6. Per germline, CDR1 LNHDA and CDR2 SQIVND (reference sequence). CDR3 size: 14 residues. CDR3 residues: CASREGQGGYGYTF. The CDR3 DNA is TGTGCCAGTAGGGAGGGACAGGGTGGCTATGGCTACACCTTC.

The chain recombines TRBV6-2 or TRBV6-3 with TRBJ1-5; the D gene is possibly TRBD1 (6 bases). CDR3 length equals 18 residues. Germline V gene data show CDR1 as MNHEY and CDR2 as SVGEGT. V was clipped by 2 bases and J by 3 bases, with 20 bases between them. The CDR3 region is CASSYHLQGIKLNQPQHF. CDR3 bases: TGTGCCAGCAGTTACCATCTACAGGGAATAAAGCTCAATCAGCCCCAGCATTTT.

Only one count was recorded for this clone. CDR3 residues: CASKLAGFQETQYF. In DNA form, the CDR3 reads TGTGCCAGTAAACTAGCGGGCTTCCAAGAGACCCAGTACTTC. V and J are TRBV3-1 (or the pseudogene TRBV3-2) and TRBJ2-5; 9 nucleotides line up with TRBD2. This CDR3 region has 14 residues. The junction had 6 bases not matched to a gene; V was cut back by 9 bases and J by 1 base. Germline lookup yields CDR1 LGHDT and CDR2 YNNKEL (reference sequence).

The J gene is TRBJ2-1, the V gene TRBV10-3; D unclear. Trimming pared 0 bases from V and 1 base from J, leaving 7 bases between. The CDR3 loop spans 15 amino acids. The germline gives CDR1 ENHRY, CDR2 SYGVKD. CDR3 bases: TGTGCCATCAGTGAGTCTTCGCTATCCTACAATGAGCAGTTCTTC. Residues: CAISESSLSYNEQFF.

The chain couples TRBV19 to TRBJ1-3; D is possibly TRBD1 (6 bases). CDR1 and CDR2 (germline): LNHDA, SQIVND (reference sequence). V lost 3 bases and J 4 bases, leaving 13 bases between the germline ends. This CDR3 spans 15 amino acids. The CDR3 bases are TGTGCCAGTAGTATTGGCAGGGGTGCCGGAAACACCATATATTTT. Its protein product is CASSIGRGAGNTIYF.

The CDR3 is CASSPSPSEYNEQFF. The CDR3 DNA reads TGTGCCAGCTCACCTTCGCCTAGCGAGTACAATGAGCAGTTCTTC. This chain links TRBV18 with TRBJ2-1; D is possibly TRBD2 (6 bases). The V gene's germline CDR1 is KGHSH and CDR2 LQKENI. The CDR3 runs 15 residues. With 3 bases removed from V and 4 bases from J, the gap between germline ends came to 13 bases.

The chain uses TRBV24-1 and TRBJ1-5; D gene ambiguous. Between the trimmed V and J ends, which lost 5 bases and 6 bases, there was a span of 10 bases. This CDR3 comprises 13 residues. Germline V CDR1 and CDR2: KGHDR, SFDVKD. In DNA, the CDR3 is TGTGCCACCAGTGTCTCGGGTAGTCAGCCCCAGCATTTT. Translating it yields CATSVSGSQPQHF.

This chain uses TRBV6-5 with TRBJ2-7; no definite D call. CDR1 is MNHEY and CDR2 is SVGAGI in the germline V gene. V was shortened by 2 bases and J by 2 bases, with 10 bases between the two germline ends. The CDR3 spans 14 residues. CDR3 amino acids: CASSYTPGPYEQYF. For the CDR3, the DNA is TGTGCCAGCAGTTACACACCTGGCCCCTACGAGCAGTACTTC.

The chain couples TRBV10-3 to TRBJ2-5; 10 bases align to TRBD2. V was clipped by 4 bases and J by 2 bases; unmatched bases: 13. This CDR3 has 18 residues. Germline assignment: CDR1 ENHRY and CDR2 SYGVKD. The CDR3 reads CAISVSSGRASGQETQYF. CDR3 nucleotides: TGTGCCATCAGTGTATCAAGCGGGAGGGCGAGTGGGCAAGAGACCCAGTACTTC.

The J gene is TRBJ1-4, the V gene TRBV7-9; the D is unclear. Trimming removed 5 bases at V and 6 bases at J, with 13 bases between. Germline CDR1 reads SEHNR; CDR2 reads FQNEAQ (reference sequence). This CDR3 region has 14 residues. CDR3 sequence (DNA): TGTGCCAGCAGCCAAGGAGGGATTGATGAAAAACTGTTTTTT. Amino acid sequence: CASSQGGIDEKLFF.

The V gene is TRBV15, the J gene TRBJ1-5; no definite D call. The ends were cut back, 8 bases at V and 5 bases at J, with 10 bases in the middle. The CDR3 runs to 12 residues. Germline V gene lookup returns CDR1 LNHNV and CDR2 YYDKDF (reference sequence). The DNA of the CDR3 is TGTGCCACCCCACCCGGGGATCAGCCCCAGCATTTT. Amino acids: CATPPGDQPQHF. The entire variable domain, with the rest obtained from reference TRBV15 and TRBJ1-5, is as follows: DAMVIQNPRYQVTQFGKPVTLSCSQTLNHNVMYWYQQKSSQAPKLLFHYYDKDFNNEADTPDNFQSRRPNTSFCFLDIRSPGLGDTAMYLCATPPGDQPQHFGDGTRLSIL.

This chain uses TRBV7-9 with TRBJ2-2; 8 bases align to TRBD2. J was trimmed by 4 bases and V by 1 base; bases with no gene match: 2. The V gene's germline CDR1 is SEHNR and CDR2 FQNEAQ (reference sequence). This CDR3 has 15 residues. The CDR3 region is CASSLGGTSTGELFF. CDR3 bases: TGTGCCAGCAGCTTAGGAGGGACTAGCACCGGGGAGCTGTTTTTT.

The V call is TRBV7-8, the J call TRBJ1-6; D perhaps matches TRBD1 (5 bases). Trimming stripped 5 bases from V and 4 bases from J, with 15 bases between. CDR1 SGHVS and CDR2 FQNEAQ come from the germline V gene. The CDR3 loop spans 16 amino acids. The CDR3 DNA follows: TGTGCCAGCAGCCTGAGAAGGGGCCGTTATAATTCACCCCTCCACTTT. This encodes CASSLRRGRYNSPLHF.

The genes are TRBV9 and TRBJ2-7; D is undetermined. CDR1 SGDLS and CDR2 YYNGEE come from the germline V gene. The CDR3 has 15 residues. V shed 0 bases and J shed 5 bases, with 15 bases lying between them. The CDR3 loop reads CASSVAPSSFHEQYF. Here the CDR3 DNA reads TGTGCCAGCAGCGTAGCTCCTAGTTCTTTCCACGAGCAGTACTTC.

The V call is TRBV3-1 (or the pseudogene TRBV3-2), the J call TRBJ1-6; unclear D gene. The CDR3 spans 12 residues. Germline CDR1 is LGHDT and CDR2 is YNNKEL (reference sequence). The V end lost 3 bases, the J end lost 8 bases, and 5 bases lay between the germline ends. The CDR3 nucleotides are TGTGCCAGCAGCCAGAGGGATTCACCCCTCCACTTT. Amino acid sequence: CASSQRDSPLHF.

The chain couples TRBV3-1 (or the pseudogene TRBV3-2) to TRBJ1-2; no clear D. Germline CDR1 is LGHDT and CDR2 is YNNKEL (reference sequence). The CDR3 runs to 13 residues. Trimming took 6 bases from V and 2 from J, leaving 10 bases between them. Written as DNA, the CDR3 is TGTGCCAGCAGTCGTACTGAAAACTATGGCTACACCTTC. Residues: CASSRTENYGYTF.